Here is one T cell receptor (beta chain) with its context. This clone's antigen is unknown. Nothing much larger sits one base from this clone, and base qualities are not available. Libraries were built with the immunoSEQ multiplex PCR assay. Rearranged TCR beta chain sequences were amplified with the hsTCRB Kit following the manufacturer's protocol. An Illumina MiSeq was used to sequence the TCRB libraries. The original pipeline was this. The proprietary platform of the kit vendor was used for demultiplexing, trimming and gene mapping. The clones in this table, taken by TCRdb from immuneACCESS, are in-frame only. Not every clone is retained; where verified, under half of the shortfall comes from an unresolved V gene, and the cause of the rest is unknown. V and J calls and clone size are those listed in that table; D and trimming were worked out from the DNA. The sample table lists 25,000 to 40,000 clones, around nine tenths of them with a count of one. Of the sample, under 2.5% is held by the ten largest clones.

This record comes from a study of a mutant IDH1 vaccine in newly diagnosed glioma (dated by TCRdb to the early 2020s). Study-wide context: Vaccination began 4-6 weeks after radiotherapy alone, or alongside temozolomide cycles in the chemotherapy-containing groups. Of the roughly 34 treated patients, approximately 62% were male and about 40% were female, and the mean age was approximately 41 years. Before enrollment, patients had received standard therapy of radiotherapy alone, temozolomide alone, or radiochemotherapy with temozolomide; most received the combination. Visit V12 was the week-35 safety follow-up and visit V13 was the week-47 end of study. Peripheral blood was drawn at six visits: V03 (baseline), V05, V07, V10, V12 and V13. For exploratory analyses, around 23 treated patients had longitudinal TCRB deep sequencing done wherever samples were available.

Study-wide findings and limitations: The authors noted that analyses of patient blood samples could not be reproduced because of sample limitations. Across multiple MHC alleles, vaccine-induced immune responses were seen in about 93% of patients. Availability determined which PBMC samples were chosen for TCRB deep sequencing. Pseudoprogression appeared unrelated to alterations in the top peripheral T cell clonotypes detected by TCRB sequencing.

The CDR3 starts with the cysteine, ends with the phenylalanine, and has 14 residues. Only the CDR3 part of the read is kept: 42 bases, read in frame from the first base. The CDR1 and CDR2 encoded by the germline V gene are SGHRS and YFSETQ. Trimming removed 4 bases from V and 3 bases from J, leaving 13 bases between the germline ends. The time point label, read with the paper, signifies: week 47, end of study. Each vaccine dose was 300 ug of a 20-mer mutant IDH1 peptide in Montanide, given subcutaneously with topical imiquimod. Patients received eight vaccinations in weeks 1, 3, 5, 7, 11, 15, 19 and 23, corresponding to visits V03 through V10. Newly diagnosed WHO grade 3 or 4 IDH1-mutant astrocytomas showing loss of nuclear ATRX were present in the donors. The samples were drawn from NOA16, a multicentre, single-arm, open-label phase I trial in Germany that tested a mutant IDH1 peptide vaccine in humans for the first time. Genomic DNA for TCRB sequencing was extracted from EDTA blood using the DNeasy Blood and Tissue Kit.

Source: PBMCs, taken from a glioma patient whose treatment included an IDH1 peptide vaccine. In this chain, TRBV5-1 is recombined with TRBJ1-2; there is no confident call for the D gene. The sequence came from a man aged 35 to 55 with glioma. The nucleotide sequence reads as follows: TGCGCCAGCAGCCCTTCGTCGCCGTACTATGGCTACACCTTC. This translates into CASSPSSPYYGYTF.